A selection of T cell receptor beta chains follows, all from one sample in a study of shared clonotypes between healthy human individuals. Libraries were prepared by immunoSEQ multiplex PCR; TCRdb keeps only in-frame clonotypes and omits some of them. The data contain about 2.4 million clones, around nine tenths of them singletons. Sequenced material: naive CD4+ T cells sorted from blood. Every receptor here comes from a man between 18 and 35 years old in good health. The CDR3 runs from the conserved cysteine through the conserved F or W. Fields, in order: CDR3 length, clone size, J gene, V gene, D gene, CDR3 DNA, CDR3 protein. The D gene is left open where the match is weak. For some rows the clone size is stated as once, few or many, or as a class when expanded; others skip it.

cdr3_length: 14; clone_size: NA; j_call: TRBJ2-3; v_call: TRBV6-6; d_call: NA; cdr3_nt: TGTGCCAGCAGTTCCGTGACAGACACAGATACGCAGTATTTT; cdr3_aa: CASSSVTDTDTQYF
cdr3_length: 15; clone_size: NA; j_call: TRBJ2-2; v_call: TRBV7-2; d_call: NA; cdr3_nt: TGTGCCAGCAGCCCCCGGGACCTTCCGACCGGGGAGCTGTTTTTT; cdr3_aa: CASSPRDLPTGELFF
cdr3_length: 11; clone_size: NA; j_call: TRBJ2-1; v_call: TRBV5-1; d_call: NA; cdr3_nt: TGCGCCAGCAGCTTGCTCGGTGAGCAGTTCTTC; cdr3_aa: CASSLLGEQFF
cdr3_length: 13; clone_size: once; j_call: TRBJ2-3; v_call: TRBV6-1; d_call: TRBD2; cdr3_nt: TGTGCCAGCAGTCGACTAGCGAGGGATACGCAGTATTTT; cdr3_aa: CASSRLARDTQYF
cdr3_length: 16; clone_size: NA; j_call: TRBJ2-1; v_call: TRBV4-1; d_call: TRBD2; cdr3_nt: TGCGCCAGCAGCCAAGCGGGGCGGGAGAGGGGCAATGAGCAGTTCTTC; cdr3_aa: CASSQAGRERGNEQFF
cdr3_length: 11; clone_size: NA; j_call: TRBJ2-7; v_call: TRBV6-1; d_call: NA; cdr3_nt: TGTGCCAGCCAAGAACAATCAGGGCAGTACTTC; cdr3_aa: CASQEQSGQYF
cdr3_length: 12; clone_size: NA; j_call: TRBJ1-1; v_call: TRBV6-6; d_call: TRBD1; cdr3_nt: TGTGCCAGCAGCACAGGGGGGACTGAAGCTTTCTTT; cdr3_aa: CASSTGGTEAFF
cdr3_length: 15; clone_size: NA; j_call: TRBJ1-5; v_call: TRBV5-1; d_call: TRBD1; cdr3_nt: TGCGCCAGCAGTCTGACAGGGTATAGCAATCAGCCCCAGCATTTT; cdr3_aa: CASSLTGYSNQPQHF
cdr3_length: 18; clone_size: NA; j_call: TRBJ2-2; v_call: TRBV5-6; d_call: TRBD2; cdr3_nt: TGTGCCAGCAGCTTGGGGAGGAGACTAGCGGACCCCAGGGGGGAGCTGTTTTTT; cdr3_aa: CASSLGRRLADPRGELFF
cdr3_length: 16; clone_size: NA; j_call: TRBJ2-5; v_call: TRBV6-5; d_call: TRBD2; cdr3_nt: TGTGCCAGCAGTTACTTCGGGACTAGCGGGGATGAGACCCAGTACTTC; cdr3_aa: CASSYFGTSGDETQYF
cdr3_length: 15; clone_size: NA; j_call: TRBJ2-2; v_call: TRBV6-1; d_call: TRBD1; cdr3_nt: TGTGCCAGCAGTCCACAGGGGGCGAACACCGGGGAGCTGTTTTTT; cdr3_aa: CASSPQGANTGELFF
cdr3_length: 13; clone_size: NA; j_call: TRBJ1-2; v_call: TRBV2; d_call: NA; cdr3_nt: TGTGCCAGCAGTGAATTGGGGGGGCGAAGCTACACCTTC; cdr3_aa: CASSELGGRSYTF
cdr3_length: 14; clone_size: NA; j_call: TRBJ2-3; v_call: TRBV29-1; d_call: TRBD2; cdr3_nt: TGCAGCGTTGGGGGCGGGAGGCTCACAGATACGCAGTATTTT; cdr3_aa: CSVGGGRLTDTQYF
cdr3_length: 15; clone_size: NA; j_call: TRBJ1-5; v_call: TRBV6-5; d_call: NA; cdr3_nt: TGTGCCAGCAGCCCCTCCCAAGGGCTTAATCAGCCCCAGCATTTT; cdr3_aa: CASSPSQGLNQPQHF
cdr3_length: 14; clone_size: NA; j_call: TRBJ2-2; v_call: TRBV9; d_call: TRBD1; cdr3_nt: TGTGCCAGCAGCGTACAGACAGGGGCCGGGGAGCTGTTTTTT; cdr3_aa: CASSVQTGAGELFF
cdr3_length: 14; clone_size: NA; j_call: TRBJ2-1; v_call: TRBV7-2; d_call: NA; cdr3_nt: TGTGCCAGCAGCCCACCGGGACTTGGGTTTGAGCAGTTCTTC; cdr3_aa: CASSPPGLGFEQFF
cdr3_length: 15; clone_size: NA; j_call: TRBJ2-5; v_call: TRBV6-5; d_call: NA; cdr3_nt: TGTGCCAGCAGTTACTCGAATTCGGGTTCGGAGACCCAGTACTTC; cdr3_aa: CASSYSNSGSETQYF
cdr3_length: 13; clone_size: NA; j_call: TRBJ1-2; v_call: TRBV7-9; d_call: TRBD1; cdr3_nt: TGTGCCAGCAGAACCGACAGGGGCTATGGCTACACCTTC; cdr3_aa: CASRTDRGYGYTF
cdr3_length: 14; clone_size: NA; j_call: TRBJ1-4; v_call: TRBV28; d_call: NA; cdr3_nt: TGTGCCAGCAGTCGGGGGGGCACTAATGAAAAACTGTTTTTT; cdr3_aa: CASSRGGTNEKLFF
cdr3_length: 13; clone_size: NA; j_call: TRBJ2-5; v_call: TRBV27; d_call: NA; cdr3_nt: TGTGCCAGCAGGCTTTTATTGCAAGAGACCCAGTACTTC; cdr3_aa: CASRLLLQETQYF
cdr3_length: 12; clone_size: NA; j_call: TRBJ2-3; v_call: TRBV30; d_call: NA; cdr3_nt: TGTGCCTGCCCCCTTAGCACAGATACGCAGTATTTT; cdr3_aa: CACPLSTDTQYF
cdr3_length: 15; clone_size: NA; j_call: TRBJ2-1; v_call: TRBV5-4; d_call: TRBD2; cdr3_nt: TGTGCCAGCAGCCCCACTAGCGGCTTGGGCAATGAGCAGTTCTTC; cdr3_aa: CASSPTSGLGNEQFF
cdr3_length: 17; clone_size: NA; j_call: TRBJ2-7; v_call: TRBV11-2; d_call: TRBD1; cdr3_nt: TGTGCCAGCAGCTCATTGACCGGGACAGGCTTCTCCTACGAGCAGTACTTC; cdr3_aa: CASSSLTGTGFSYEQYF
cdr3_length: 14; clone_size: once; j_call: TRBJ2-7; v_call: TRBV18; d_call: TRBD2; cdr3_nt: TGTGCCAGCTCACCTAGCGGGAGGACAAACGAGCAGTACTTC; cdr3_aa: CASSPSGRTNEQYF
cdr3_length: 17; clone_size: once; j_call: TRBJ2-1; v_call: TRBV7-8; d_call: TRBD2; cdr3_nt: TGTGCCAGCAGCTTAGTTCGTCTAGCGGGAGGGAGGAATGAGCAGTTCTTC; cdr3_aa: CASSLVRLAGGRNEQFF
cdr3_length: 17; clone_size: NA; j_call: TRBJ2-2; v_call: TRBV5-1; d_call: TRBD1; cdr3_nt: TGCGCCAGCAGCTTGATGGGGACAGGGGTTAACACCGGGGAGCTGTTTTTT; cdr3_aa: CASSLMGTGVNTGELFF
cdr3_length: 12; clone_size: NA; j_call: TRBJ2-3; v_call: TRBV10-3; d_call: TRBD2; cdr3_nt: TGTGCCACCCGGGGGGGAACAGATACGCAGTATTTT; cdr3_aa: CATRGGTDTQYF
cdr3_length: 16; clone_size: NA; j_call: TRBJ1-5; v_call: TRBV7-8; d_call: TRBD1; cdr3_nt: TGTGCCAGCAGCAGAGGGACAGGGTCCAGCAATCAGCCCCAGCATTTT; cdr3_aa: CASSRGTGSSNQPQHF
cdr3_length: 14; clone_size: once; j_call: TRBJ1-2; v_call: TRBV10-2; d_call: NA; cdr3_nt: TGCGCCAGCAGTGACTCGGGGGCTAACTATGGCTACACCTTC; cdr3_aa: CASSDSGANYGYTF
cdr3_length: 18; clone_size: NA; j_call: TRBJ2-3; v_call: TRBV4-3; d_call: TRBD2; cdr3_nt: TGCGCCAGCAGCCAGGGACTAGCGGGAGGGACTAGCACAGATACGCAGTATTTT; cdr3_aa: CASSQGLAGGTSTDTQYF
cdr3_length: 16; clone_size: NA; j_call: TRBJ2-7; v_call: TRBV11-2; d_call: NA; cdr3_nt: TGTGCCAGCAGCTTAGAAGCCGGGTCGCCCTCGGGCGAGCAGTACTTC; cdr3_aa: CASSLEAGSPSGEQYF
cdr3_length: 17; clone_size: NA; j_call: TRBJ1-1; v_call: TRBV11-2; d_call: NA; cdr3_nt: TGTGCCAGCAGCTTAGAATTATCGTTAAGAGGGAACACTGAAGCTTTCTTT; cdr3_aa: CASSLELSLRGNTEAFF
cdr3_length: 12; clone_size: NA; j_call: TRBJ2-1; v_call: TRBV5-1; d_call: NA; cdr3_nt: TGCGCCAGCAGCTCCGATTATAATGAGCAGTTCTTC; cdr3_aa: CASSSDYNEQFF
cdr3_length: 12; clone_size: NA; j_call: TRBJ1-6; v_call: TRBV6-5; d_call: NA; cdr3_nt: TGTGCCAGCAAACGGCTTAATTCACCCCTCCACTTT; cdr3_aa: CASKRLNSPLHF
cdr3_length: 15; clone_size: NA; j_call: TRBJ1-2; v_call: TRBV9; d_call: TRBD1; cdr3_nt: TGTGCCAGCAGCGCCCGACAGGGTTCTAACTATGGCTACACCTTC; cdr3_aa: CASSARQGSNYGYTF
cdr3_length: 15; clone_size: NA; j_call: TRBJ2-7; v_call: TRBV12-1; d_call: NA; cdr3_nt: TGTGCCAGCAGCTTTCGGACAGGGGGAATCTACGAGCAGTACTTC; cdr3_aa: CASSFRTGGIYEQYF
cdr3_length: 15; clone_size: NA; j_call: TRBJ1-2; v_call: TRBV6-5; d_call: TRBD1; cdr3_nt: TGTGCCAGCAGTCGAGGTGGGACAGGGGTCTATGGCTACACCTTC; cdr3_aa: CASSRGGTGVYGYTF
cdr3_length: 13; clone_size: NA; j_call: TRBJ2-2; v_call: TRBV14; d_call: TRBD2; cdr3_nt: TGTGCCAGCAGCAGACTAGCGGCCGGGGAGCTGTTTTTT; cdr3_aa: CASSRLAAGELFF
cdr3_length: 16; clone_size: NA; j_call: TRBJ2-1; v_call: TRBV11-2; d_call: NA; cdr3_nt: TGTGCCAGCAGCTTAATATTACGGTGGGGGCACAATGAGCAGTTCTTC; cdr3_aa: CASSLILRWGHNEQFF
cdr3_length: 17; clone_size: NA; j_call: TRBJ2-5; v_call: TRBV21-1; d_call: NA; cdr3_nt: TGTGCCAGCAAGGGAGAGTGGGTAGCGGGAGGTGTGGAGACCCAGTACTTC; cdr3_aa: CASKGEWVAGGVETQYF
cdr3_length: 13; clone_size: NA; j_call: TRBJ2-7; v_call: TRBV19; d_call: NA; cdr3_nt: TGTGCCAGTAGTCCTGTAATAACCTACGAGCAGTACTTC; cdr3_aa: CASSPVITYEQYF
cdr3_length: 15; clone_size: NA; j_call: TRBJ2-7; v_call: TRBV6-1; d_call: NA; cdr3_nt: TGTGCCAGCAGTGAAGGGCAGGGATCCTCCTACGAGCAGTACTTC; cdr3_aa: CASSEGQGSSYEQYF
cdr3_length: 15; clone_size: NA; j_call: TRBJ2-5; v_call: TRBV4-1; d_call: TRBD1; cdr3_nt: TGCGCCAGCAGCCAAGGGACAGGGCGGTTTGAGACCCAGTACTTC; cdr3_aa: CASSQGTGRFETQYF
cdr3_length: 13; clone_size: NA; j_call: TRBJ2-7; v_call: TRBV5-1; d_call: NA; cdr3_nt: TGCGCCAGCAGCTCCAGACCGGGGGACGAGCAGTACTTC; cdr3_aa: CASSSRPGDEQYF
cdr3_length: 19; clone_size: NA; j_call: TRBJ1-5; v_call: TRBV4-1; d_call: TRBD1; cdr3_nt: TGCGCCAGCAGCCAAAGCGATTCCGGGACAGGGTTTCGGGGACAGCCCCAGCATTTT; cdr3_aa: CASSQSDSGTGFRGQPQHF
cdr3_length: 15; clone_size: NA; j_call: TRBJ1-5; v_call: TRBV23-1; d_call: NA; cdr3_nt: TGCGCCAGCAGTCCGGAAAGCGGGAGCAATCAGCCCCAGCATTTT; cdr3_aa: CASSPESGSNQPQHF
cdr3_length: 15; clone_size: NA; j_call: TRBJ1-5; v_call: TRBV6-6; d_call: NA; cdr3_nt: TGTGCCAGCAGTTACTCCTCCGCGGGAAATCAGCCCCAGCATTTT; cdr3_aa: CASSYSSAGNQPQHF
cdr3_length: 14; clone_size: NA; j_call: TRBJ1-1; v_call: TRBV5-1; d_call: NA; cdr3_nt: TGCGCCAGCAGCTTAGAGGCCTGGGACACTGAAGCTTTCTTT; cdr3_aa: CASSLEAWDTEAFF
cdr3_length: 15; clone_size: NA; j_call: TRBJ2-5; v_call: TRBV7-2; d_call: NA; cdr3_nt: TGTGCCAGCAGCCCAAAGCGCAGTAGGACTGAGACCCAGTACTTC; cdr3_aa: CASSPKRSRTETQYF